This is a list of T cell receptor beta chains from one sample in a study of control samples from healthy donors and cancer patients. Sequenced by immunoSEQ multiplex PCR; TCRdb stores in-frame clones only, minus some. The sample lists about 150,000 clones, 88% seen once, with 1.5% to 2% in the top ten. The sequenced sample was blood. Receptors were obtained from a young man in good health. Each CDR3 is given with its conserved first and last residue. A D gene is named only where the DNA matches it firmly. Clone size is given for some rows only: seen once, a few or many times, or a class if the clone is expanded.

cdr3_nt	cdr3_aa	clone_size	j_call	d_call	v_call
TGTGCCAGCAGCTTCCGACTAACAGGGCTGAGCAATCAGCCCCAGCATTTT	CASSFRLTGLSNQPQHF	.	TRBJ1-5	.	TRBV5-5
TGTGCCAGCAGATTGGACTCGAACACTGAAGCTTTCTTT	CASRLDSNTEAFF	.	TRBJ1-1	.	TRBV11-1
TGTGCCAGCAGCGGCTTGTCGGCGGGGGTACAAGAGACCCAGTACTTC	CASSGLSAGVQETQYF	.	TRBJ2-5	TRBD2	TRBV14
TGTGCCAGCAGCTTTGTCAACAGGAAGTTCTCCTACGAGCAGTACTTC	CASSFVNRKFSYEQYF	.	TRBJ2-7	.	TRBV13
TGTGCCAGCAGCTTAGGGCAGGCGGGACAGCCCCAGCATTTT	CASSLGQAGQPQHF	.	TRBJ1-5	.	TRBV7-2
TGTGCCAGCAGCGAGCCCGGGACCCTGCCAGATACGCAGTATTTT	CASSEPGTLPDTQYF	.	TRBJ2-3	.	TRBV5-6
TGTGCCAGCAAGGGGACAGGGGGCTCTCCACCCCTCCACTTT	CASKGTGGSPPLHF	.	TRBJ1-6	TRBD1	TRBV28
TGTGCCAGCAGTGAGTCCAGGGACACTGAAGCTTTCTTT	CASSESRDTEAFF	.	TRBJ1-1	.	TRBV25-1
TGTGCCAGCAGCCCCCCCGGAACCGGGGAGCTGTTTTTT	CASSPPGTGELFF	.	TRBJ2-2	.	TRBV7-9
TGTGCCAGCAGCCAACAAGAGACCCAGTACTTC	CASSQQETQYF	.	TRBJ2-5	.	TRBV7-2
TGTGCCAGCAGCCAAGGTGTATCAGGGATCCTGTTTTTT	CASSQGVSGILFF	few	TRBJ1-4	.	TRBV3-1/TRBV3-2
TGTGCCAGCAGCTTAGCAAGACCCTCGGGTATCACTGAGCAGTTCTTC	CASSLARPSGITEQFF	.	TRBJ2-1	.	TRBV7-6
TGTGCCAGCAGTACCACAGGGTTGGATGGCTACACCTTC	CASSTTGLDGYTF	.	TRBJ1-2	.	TRBV12-3/TRBV12-4
TGTGCCACCAGTGATCGCCTAGCGGGGGAACAAGAGACCCAGTACTTC	CATSDRLAGEQETQYF	.	TRBJ2-5	TRBD2	TRBV24-1
TGTGCCAGCAGTACCGGCCAGGGATATTACAATGAGCAGTTCTTC	CASSTGQGYYNEQFF	.	TRBJ2-1	.	TRBV7-3
TGTGCCAGCAGCCCCCAGCCCGCTAGCCCAGGGTCCGGGGAGCTGTTTTTT	CASSPQPASPGSGELFF	.	TRBJ2-2	.	TRBV28
TGTGCCAGCAGATTGGACCTGAACACTGAAGCTTTCTTT	CASRLDLNTEAFF	.	TRBJ1-1	.	TRBV28
TGTGCCAGCAGCCAGGCGTCAGGGGAAGAGACCCAGTACTTC	CASSQASGEETQYF	.	TRBJ2-5	.	TRBV3-1/TRBV3-2
TGTGCCAGTAGTAGGGCTAGCAATCAGCCCCAGCATTTT	CASSRASNQPQHF	.	TRBJ1-5	.	TRBV19
TGTGCCAGCTCGGGGAGAATAAGAAACACCATATATTTT	CASSGRIRNTIYF	.	TRBJ1-3	.	TRBV13
TGTGCCAGCAGCGCAGGACTAGCGGGGGTCACCGGGGAGCTGTTTTTT	CASSAGLAGVTGELFF	.	TRBJ2-2	TRBD2	TRBV7-2
TGTGCCACCAGCAGAGAGCGGCGAGATGAGCAGTTCTTC	CATSRERRDEQFF	.	TRBJ2-1	.	TRBV15
TGTGCCACGACGGCTGGAAACACCATATATTTT	CATTAGNTIYF	.	TRBJ1-3	.	TRBV11-2
TGTGCCAGCAGCTTACGGGGGGCGATAAGGTACGAGCAGTACTTC	CASSLRGAIRYEQYF	once	TRBJ2-7	.	TRBV7-2
TGTGCCAGCAGCCCTCAGGACCTTTACAATGAGCAGTTCTTC	CASSPQDLYNEQFF	once	TRBJ2-1	.	TRBV9
TGTGCCAGCAGCCCGATCAGGGATTCGGTCGGCTACACCTTC	CASSPIRDSVGYTF	.	TRBJ1-2	.	TRBV3-1/TRBV3-2
TGTGCCTGGAGGCAGGGGGCTGGAAACACCATATATTTT	CAWRQGAGNTIYF	once	TRBJ1-3	TRBD1	TRBV30
TGTGCCAGCAGCTTATCGAGGACTAGCGGGGGCGCGGGGACCCAGTACTTC	CASSLSRTSGGAGTQYF	few	TRBJ2-5	TRBD2	TRBV7-8
TGTGCCAGCAGTTTAGACAGCACAGATACGCAGTATTTT	CASSLDSTDTQYF	.	TRBJ2-3	.	TRBV12-3/TRBV12-4
TGTGCCAGCAGTTTGGAGAATTCACCCCTCCACTTT	CASSLENSPLHF	.	TRBJ1-6	.	TRBV12-3/TRBV12-4
TGTGCCAGCAGTTTGGGGGTCTTTGCTGGCTACACCTTC	CASSLGVFAGYTF	few	TRBJ1-2	.	TRBV28
TGTGCCAGCAGCCAAGATACAGGTTCCTACGAGCAGTACTTC	CASSQDTGSYEQYF	.	TRBJ2-7	.	TRBV3-1/TRBV3-2
TGTGCCACCAGCAGAGAGCTATTTCAGGGGGCGCATGATGAGCAGTTCTTC	CATSRELFQGAHDEQFF	.	TRBJ2-1	TRBD1	TRBV15
TGCGCCAGCAGCTTGCAGCCCTACGAGCAGTACTTC	CASSLQPYEQYF	.	TRBJ2-7	.	TRBV5-1
TGTGCCAGCAGTCTCGGGTTTAATGAAAAACTGTTTTTT	CASSLGFNEKLFF	.	TRBJ1-4	.	TRBV27
TGTGCCAGCAGCTTAGTCGGGGGCACTAATGAAAAACTGTTTTTT	CASSLVGGTNEKLFF	.	TRBJ1-4	.	TRBV7-2
TGTGCCAGCAACCTACCTACCACTAGCGGTGCTAGCACAGATACGCAGTATTTT	CASNLPTTSGASTDTQYF	.	TRBJ2-3	TRBD2	TRBV9
TGTGCCAGCAGTGAAGGGCTAGGACGGCAGTTCTTC	CASSEGLGRQFF	.	TRBJ2-1	.	TRBV6-1
TGTGCCAGCAGCATGGACAGGGGGCGAGGCACCGGGGAGCTGTTTTTT	CASSMDRGRGTGELFF	.	TRBJ2-2	TRBD1	TRBV7-3
TGTGCCAGCAGCAAAATAGGGACAGGGGGCTACGAGCAGTACTTC	CASSKIGTGGYEQYF	once	TRBJ2-7	TRBD1	TRBV5-6
TGTGCCAGCTCAGGGACAGCCCTGACTAACTATGGCTACACCTTC	CASSGTALTNYGYTF	.	TRBJ1-2	TRBD1	TRBV18
TGCGCCAGCAGCCCGGACAGGCTAGACACCGGGGAGCTGTTTTTT	CASSPDRLDTGELFF	.	TRBJ2-2	TRBD1	TRBV4-3
TGCAGTGCTAGGAGGGCGGCTGAAGCTTTCTTT	CSARRAAEAFF	.	TRBJ1-1	.	TRBV20-1
TGTGCCAGCAACCCCCTAGCGGGGGGCAGGTACACCGGGGAGCTGTTTTTT	CASNPLAGGRYTGELFF	.	TRBJ2-2	TRBD2	TRBV7-2
TGTGCCACCGGGACTTTGGATACGCAGTATTTT	CATGTLDTQYF	.	TRBJ2-3	.	TRBV24-1
TGTGCCAGCAGTTACCTGGACAGGGTTTATTCACCCCTCCACTTT	CASSYLDRVYSPLHF	.	TRBJ1-6	TRBD1	TRBV6-5